The rows below give T cell receptor beta chains drawn from one sample of a study of T cell responses to AZD1222 COVID-19 vaccine. Assay used: immunoSEQ multiplex PCR; TCRdb lists only in-frame clones, some missing. The sample lists approximately 150,000 clones, 90% to 95% occurring once. The specimen comprised peripheral blood, sampled on day 0 of AZD1222 vaccination. The receptors come from an adult in good health. Both conserved end residues are part of each CDR3.

TRBV19	CASSRRTGEETQYF
TRBV19	CASSILQGRPTDEQYF
TRBV24-1	CATSRAEPNQPQHF
TRBV6-5	CASSLRFEQYF
TRBV10-3	CAIRGTSGSGETQYF
TRBV19	CASRASGTYNEQFF
TRBV28	CASREGPGPAGGYTF
TRBV7-2	CASSFRDRGYNEQFF
TRBV6-5	CASSLLLDRHEQYF
TRBV5-6	CATQGRDSDNSYGYTF
TRBV5-6	CASSQGPNEQYF
TRBV21-1	CASSKGEIGAGGGEKLFF
TRBV7-2	CASSQRAGQINQPQHF
TRBV7-2	CASSLLGAYNEQFF
TRBV30	CAWSATGNTEAFF
TRBV3-1/TRBV3-2	CASSRTTGVGFTIYF
TRBV5-6	CASSLGGELSGNTIYF
TRBV28	CASRGQVAYEQYF
TRBV3-1/TRBV3-2	CASSQELVLAGGTGELFF